This TCR beta chain is from a study of Ad26.COV2.S vaccination and SARS-CoV-2 variants. The overall study: The authors gave Ad26.COV2.S intramuscularly, either once or twice 56 days apart.

The protocol was immunoSEQ multiplex PCR, while the TCRdb copy is restricted to in-frame clones and leaves out a portion. The sample has roughly 350,000 clones, less than 90% seen once. The V gene's germline CDR1 is SGDLS and CDR2 YYNGEE. This CDR3 is 16 amino acids long. The V end was cut by 0 bases, the J end by 0 bases, with 9 bases between. As to treatment: around 19 received Ad26.COV2.S at low or high dose, single or two shots; 5 received placebo; per-sample allocation not given. The samples were gathered on day 63 after the first injection of vaccine or placebo. The sample here was peripheral blood, taken in a trial of Ad26.COV2.S vaccine versus placebo. The V gene is TRBV9, the J gene TRBJ2-2, with D possibly matching TRBD1 (6 bases). The TCR was taken from a person between 18 and 59 years old who received the Ad26.COV2.S COVID-19 vaccine or a placebo. For the CDR3, the DNA is TGTGCCAGCAGCGTAGGACAGGTCGCGAACACCGGGGAGCTGTTTTTT. Its protein product is CASSVGQVANTGELFF.